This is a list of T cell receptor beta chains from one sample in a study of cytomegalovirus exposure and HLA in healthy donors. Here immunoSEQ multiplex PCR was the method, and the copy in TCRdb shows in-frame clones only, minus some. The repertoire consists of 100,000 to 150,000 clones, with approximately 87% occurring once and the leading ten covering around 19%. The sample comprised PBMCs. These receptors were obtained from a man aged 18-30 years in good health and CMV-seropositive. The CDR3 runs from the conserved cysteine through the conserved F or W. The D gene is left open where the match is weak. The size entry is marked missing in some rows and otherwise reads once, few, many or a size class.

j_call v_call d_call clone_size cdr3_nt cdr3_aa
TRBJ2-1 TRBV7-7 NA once TGTGCCAGCAGCTTAAGGACAGGGAGGGACAATGAGCAGTTCTTC CASSLRTGRDNEQFF
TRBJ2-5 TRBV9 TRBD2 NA TGTGCCAGTACATCCGTGGGGACTAGGGAAGAGACCCAGTACTTC CASTSVGTREETQYF
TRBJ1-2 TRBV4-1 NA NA TGCGCCAGCAGCCTCCCCCCGACACCAACAGGCCCGAACTATGGCTACACCTTC CASSLPPTPTGPNYGYTF
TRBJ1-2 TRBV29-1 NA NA TGCAGCGCCAACGACGGAGCTAACTATGGCTACACCTTC CSANDGANYGYTF
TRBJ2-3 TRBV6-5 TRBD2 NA TGTGCCAGCAGTTTAGAGCGGGGGGCCCCCGATACGCAGTATTTT CASSLERGAPDTQYF
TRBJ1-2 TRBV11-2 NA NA TGTGCCAGCAGCTTAGATTGGGAGTCCAGGATTAACTATGGCTACACCTTC CASSLDWESRINYGYTF
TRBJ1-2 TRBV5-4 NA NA TGTGCCAGCAGCCTCGGACAGAACGCTAACTATGGCTACACCTTC CASSLGQNANYGYTF
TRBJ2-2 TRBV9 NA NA TGTGCCAGCTGGGGAGGCGGGGAGCTGTTTTTT CASWGGGELFF
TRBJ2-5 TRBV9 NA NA TGTGCCAGCAGCGTGAACGGGATTAGCGGTGGAGTGCAGTACTTC CASSVNGISGGVQYF
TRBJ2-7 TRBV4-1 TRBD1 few TGCGCCAGCAGCAACCCCGGGACAGGGACCTACGAGCAGTACTTC CASSNPGTGTYEQYF
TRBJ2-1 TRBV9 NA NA TGTGCCAGCAGCGTAGCCCAGAGAGGGAGCTCCTACAATGAGCAGTTCTTC CASSVAQRGSSYNEQFF
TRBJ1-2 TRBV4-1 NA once TGCGCCAGCAGCCCCGGGCCGAGAATGGGGGCGAGGAGTGGCTACACCTTC CASSPGPRMGARSGYTF
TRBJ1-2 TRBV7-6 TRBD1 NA TGTGCCAGCAGCTTAGCACCGGGGCAGGGGGATGGCTACACCTTC CASSLAPGQGDGYTF
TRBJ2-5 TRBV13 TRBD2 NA TGTGCCAGCAGCTTAGGGTTTGGCGGGGGGGCCGGAGAGACCCAGTACTTC CASSLGFGGGAGETQYF
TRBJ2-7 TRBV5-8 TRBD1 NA TGTGCCAGCAGCTTGCCGGACAGGGAGGTTGACGAGCAGTACTTC CASSLPDREVDEQYF
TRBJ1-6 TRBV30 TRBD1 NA TGTGCCTGCCACAGGGGTTCCTATAATTCACCCCTCCACTTT CACHRGSYNSPLHF
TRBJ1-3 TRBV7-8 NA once TGTGCCAGCAGCCCCTCAGACCCAGGGGTATCTGGAAACACCATATATTTT CASSPSDPGVSGNTIYF
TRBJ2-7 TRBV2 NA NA TGTGCCAGCAGTGAAGAACCTAGGGACTTTTTC CASSEEPRDFF
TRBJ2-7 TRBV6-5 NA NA TGTGCCAGCAGCCAAGGGGGCTACGAGCAGTACTTC CASSQGGYEQYF
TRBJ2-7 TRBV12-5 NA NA TGTGCTAGTGGTTTGGAGTACAGGGATTCGTACGAGCAGTACTTC CASGLEYRDSYEQYF
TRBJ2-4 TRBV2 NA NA TGTGCCAGCAGTGAAACAGGGACCAAAAACATTCAGTACTTC CASSETGTKNIQYF
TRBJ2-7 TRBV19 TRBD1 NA TGTGCCAGTAGTCCCGGGACAGGGATTGGGTCCTACGAGCAGTACTTC CASSPGTGIGSYEQYF
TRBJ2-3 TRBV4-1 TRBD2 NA TGCGCCAGCAGCCATGTGGCCAGCGGGGGGGTTTCAGATACGCAGTATTTT CASSHVASGGVSDTQYF
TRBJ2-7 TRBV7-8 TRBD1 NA TGTGCCAGCAGCTCACTACTTCCGGGACAGGGATACGAGCAGTACTTC CASSSLLPGQGYEQYF
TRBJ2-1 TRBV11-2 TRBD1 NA TGTGCCAGCAGCTACAGACAGGGGGCGCCCAATGAGCAGTTCTTC CASSYRQGAPNEQFF
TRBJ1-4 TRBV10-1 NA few TGCGCCATCAGACCACCGGGGAAACTGTTTTTT CAIRPPGKLFF
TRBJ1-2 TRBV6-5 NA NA TGTGCCAGCAGTTACGGTCGGGGAGGCTACACCTTC CASSYGRGGYTF
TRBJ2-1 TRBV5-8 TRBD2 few TGTGCCAGCAGCTCCTCAGCGGGGCTCTACAATGAGCAGTTCTTC CASSSSAGLYNEQFF
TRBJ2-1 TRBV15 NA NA TGTGCCACCAGCAAAGGGGTTGAGCAGTTCTTC CATSKGVEQFF
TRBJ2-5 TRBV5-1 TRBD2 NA TGCGCCAGCAGCCGGAAAAGCGGGGGGACTATAGGGGAGACCCAGTACTTC CASSRKSGGTIGETQYF
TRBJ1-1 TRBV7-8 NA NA TGTGCCAGCAGCTTAGTGGGAGGGGGAGACACTGAAGCTTTCTTT CASSLVGGGDTEAFF
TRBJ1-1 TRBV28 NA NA TGTGCCAGCAGTTTATTCGGGAACACTGAAGCTTTCTTT CASSLFGNTEAFF
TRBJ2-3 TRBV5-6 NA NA TGTGCCAGCAGCTTCTTCAAGACTGATACGCAGTATTTT CASSFFKTDTQYF
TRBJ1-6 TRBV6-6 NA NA TGTGCCAGCAGTTACGGAGGGTTTGGTAATTCACCCCTCCACTTT CASSYGGFGNSPLHF
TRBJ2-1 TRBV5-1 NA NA TGCGCCAGCAGCTTGTCTTACAATGAGCAGTTCTTC CASSLSYNEQFF
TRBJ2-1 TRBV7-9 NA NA TGTGCCAGCAGCCCGCTGACAGTCTACAATGAGCAGTTCTTC CASSPLTVYNEQFF
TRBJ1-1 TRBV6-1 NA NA TGTGCCAGCAGTGAAGCGGGACGTCGAGGGAGGGGGAACACTGAAGCTTTCTTT CASSEAGRRGRGNTEAFF
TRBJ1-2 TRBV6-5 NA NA TGTGTGATATGGGGAGGGTATGGCTACACCTTC CVIWGGYGYTF
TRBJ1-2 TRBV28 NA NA TGTGCCAGCAGTTTTTGGGGGGGGAACTATGGCTACACCTTC CASSFWGGNYGYTF
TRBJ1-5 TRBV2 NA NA TGTGCCAGCAGAGACGATAGGGGAAGAAGGAATCAGCCCCAGCATTTT CASRDDRGRRNQPQHF
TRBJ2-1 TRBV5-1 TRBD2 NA TGCGCCAGCAGCTTGGCCGCGCTAGGACTAGCGGCAAATGAGCAGTTCTTC CASSLAALGLAANEQFF
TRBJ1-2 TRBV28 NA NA TGTGCCAGCAGTTTGGAGGGTAAGGGCTACACCTTC CASSLEGKGYTF
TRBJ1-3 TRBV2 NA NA TGTGCCAGCACCCTGGACAGCTCTGGAAACACCATATATTTT CASTLDSSGNTIYF
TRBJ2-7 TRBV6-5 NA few TGTGCCAGCACGGGTATTGAGGGGGTCTCCTACGAGCAGTACTTC CASTGIEGVSYEQYF
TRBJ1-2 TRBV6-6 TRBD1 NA TGTGCCAGCAGTTTCGAAAGCACGACAGGGTACGGCTACACCTTC CASSFESTTGYGYTF
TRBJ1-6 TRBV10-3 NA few TGTGCCATCAGTGAGTCGAGGGATTCACCCCTCCACTTT CAISESRDSPLHF
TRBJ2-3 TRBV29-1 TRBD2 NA TGCAGCGTTCAGGGACTAGCGGGGAGCACAGATACGCAGTATTTT CSVQGLAGSTDTQYF